The 6 T cell receptor beta chains reported below all come from one sample, sequenced in a study of shared clonotypes between healthy human individuals. Produced via immunoSEQ multiplex PCR; TCRdb's table is partial and in-frame only. The data show some 2,500,000 clones, with roughly 93% seen just once and around 0.4% held by the top ten. What was sequenced was naive CD4+ T cells from PBMCs. The subset here: CD45RA+ positively selected. These receptors all stem from a man between 18 and 35 years old in good health. Some clones in this sample may be carry-over from other donors' samples.

The DNA of the CDR3 is TGTGCCAGCTCGGTTGGCTCGTCCGAGCAGTACTTC. Protein product: CASSVGSSEQYF. The chain has TRBV6-6 and TRBJ2-7; D not certain. Trimming pared 8 bases from V and 6 bases from J, leaving 14 bases between. Germline loops: CDR1 MNHNY, CDR2 SVGAGI (reference sequence). The CDR3 spans 12 residues.

Points on this clone: The sample has other DNA sequences that encode this CDR3 too. The V and J genes are TRBV2 and TRBJ1-1, with D maybe TRBD1 (5 bases). Trimming took off 3 bases at V and 1 base at J, with 9 bases between the two ends. The CDR3 is 14 residues long. The germline V gene encodes CDR1 SNHLY and CDR2 FYNNEI. CDR3 bases: TGTGCCAGCAGTGAGGGGGGACCGAACACTGAAGCTTTCTTT. Its protein product is CASSEGGPNTEAFF.

V and J are TRBV30 and TRBJ2-7; TRBD2 matches 11 bases. Germline V gives CDR1 GTSNPN, CDR2 SVGIG (reference sequence). Trimming at V came to 5 bases and at J to 4 bases, leaving 4 bases not matched to a gene. The CDR3 runs to 13 residues. The DNA for the CDR3 is TGTGCCTGGGGGCGGACTAGCGGGTACGAGCAGTACTTC. This translates into CAWGRTSGYEQYF.

J is TRBJ2-7 and V is TRBV2, with 8 bases lining up with TRBD2. Germline V CDR1 and CDR2: SNHLY, FYNNEI. Trimming removed 4 bases from V and 0 bases from J; junction bases left unmatched: 2. The CDR3 spans 14 residues. The CDR3: CASSVAGLSYEQYF. The CDR3 DNA reads TGTGCCAGCAGTGTAGCGGGGCTCTCCTACGAGCAGTACTTC.

This chain connects TRBV28 to TRBJ2-5; TRBD2 aligns across 12 bases. V was pared by 5 bases and J by 5 bases, with 9 bases of the junction left unmatched. Per germline, CDR1 MDHEN and CDR2 SYDVKM. The CDR3 loop spans 16 amino acids. The CDR3: CASSPSSGRARETQYF. The CDR3, as DNA: TGTGCCAGCAGTCCCTCTAGCGGGAGGGCCCGGGAGACCCAGTACTTC.

This chain joins TRBV7-9 and TRBJ1-1, with 7 bases aligning to TRBD1. Germline assignment: CDR1 SEHNR and CDR2 FQNEAQ (reference sequence). V dropped 6 bases and J dropped 7; count of bases not matched to a gene: 2. CDR3 length equals 11 residues. CDR3 loop: CASRRDSEAFF. As DNA, the CDR3 is TGTGCCAGCAGACGGGACAGTGAAGCTTTCTTT.